This TCR beta chain is drawn from a study of blood T cell repertoires in COVID-19. On the study more broadly: Sources were T cells, B-cell-depleted T cells, or PBMCs; the material itself was cDNA or gDNA.

In the authors' workflow: From reference gene primer amplification, estimates of nucleated cell counts were derived. TCRdb's copy holds only in-frame clones and misses some; the assay was immunoSEQ multiplex PCR. Clone size and the V and J calls come from that table; the DNA yielded D and trimming. The repertoire holds around 170,000 clones, with about 74% as singletons. Input material: peripheral blood. This TCR derives from a woman aged 80 or over with acute or convalescent COVID-19.

The CDR3 coding sequence is TGCGCCAGCAGCTCCACCCCCGGGGAGACAGATACGCAGTATTTT. The encoded protein is CASSSTPGETDTQYF. J is TRBJ2-3 and V is TRBV5-1; D may be TRBD2 (5 bases). V lost 3 bases and J 3 bases, leaving 14 bases between the germline ends. The CDR3 loop spans 15 amino acids. CDR1 and CDR2 (germline): SGHRS, YFSETQ.